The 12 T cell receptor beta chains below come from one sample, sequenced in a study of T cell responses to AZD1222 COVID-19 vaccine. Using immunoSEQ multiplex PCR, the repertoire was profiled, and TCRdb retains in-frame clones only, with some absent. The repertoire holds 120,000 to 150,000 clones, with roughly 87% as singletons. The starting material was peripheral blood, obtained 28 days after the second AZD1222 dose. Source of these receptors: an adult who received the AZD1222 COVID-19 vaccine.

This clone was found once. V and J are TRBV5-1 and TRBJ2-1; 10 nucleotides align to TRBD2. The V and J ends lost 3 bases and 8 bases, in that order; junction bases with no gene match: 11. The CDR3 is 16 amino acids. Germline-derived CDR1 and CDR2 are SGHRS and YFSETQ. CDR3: CASSSLTSGTGDEQFF. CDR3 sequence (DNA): TGCGCCAGCAGCTCCCTTACTAGCGGGACGGGCGATGAGCAGTTCTTC. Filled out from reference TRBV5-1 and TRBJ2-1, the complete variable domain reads KAGVTQTPRYLIKTRGQQVTLSCSPISGHRSVSWYQQTPGQGLQFLFEYFSETQRNKGNFPGRFSGRQFSNSRSEMNVSTLELGDSALYLCASSSLTSGTGDEQFFGPGTRLTVL.

CDR3: CASSPLSNSPLHF. The DNA of the CDR3 is TGTGCCAGCAGCCCGCTATCAAATTCACCCCTCCACTTT. V usage is TRBV7-2 and J usage is TRBJ1-6; no reliable D call. The CDR3 runs 13 residues. Between the trimmed V and J ends, which lost 5 bases and 7 bases, there was a span of 9 bases. CDR1 SGHTA and CDR2 FQGNSA come from the germline V gene.

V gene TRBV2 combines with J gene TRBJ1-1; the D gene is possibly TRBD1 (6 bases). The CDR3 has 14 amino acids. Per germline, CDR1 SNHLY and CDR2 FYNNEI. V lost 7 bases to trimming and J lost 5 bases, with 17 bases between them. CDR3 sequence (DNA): TGTGCCAGCATTTACGGACAGCCCCGAACTGAAGCTTTCTTT. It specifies CASIYGQPRTEAFF.

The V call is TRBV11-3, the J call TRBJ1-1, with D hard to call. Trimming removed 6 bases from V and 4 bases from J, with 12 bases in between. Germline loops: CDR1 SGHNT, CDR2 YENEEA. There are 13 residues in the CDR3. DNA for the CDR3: TGTGCCAGCAGGACTAACCGTGTCACTGAAGCTTTCTTT. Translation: CASRTNRVTEAFF.

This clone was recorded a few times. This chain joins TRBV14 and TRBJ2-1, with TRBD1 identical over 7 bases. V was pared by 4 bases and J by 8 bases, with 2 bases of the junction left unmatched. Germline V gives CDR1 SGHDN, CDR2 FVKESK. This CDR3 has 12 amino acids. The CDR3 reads CASSPRGYEQFF. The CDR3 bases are TGTGCCAGCAGCCCCAGGGGGTATGAGCAGTTCTTC.

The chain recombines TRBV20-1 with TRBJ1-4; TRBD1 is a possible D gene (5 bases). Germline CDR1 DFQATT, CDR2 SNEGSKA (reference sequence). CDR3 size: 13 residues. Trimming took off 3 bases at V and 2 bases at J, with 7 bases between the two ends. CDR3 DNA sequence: TGCAGTGCTAGTGACAGCACTAATGAAAAACTGTTTTTT. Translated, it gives CSASDSTNEKLFF.

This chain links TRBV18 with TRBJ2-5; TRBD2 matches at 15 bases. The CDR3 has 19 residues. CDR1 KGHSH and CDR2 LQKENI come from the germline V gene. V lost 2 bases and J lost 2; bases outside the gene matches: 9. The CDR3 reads CASSPSRTSGRAGQETQYF. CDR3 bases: TGTGCCAGCTCACCATCTCGGACTAGCGGGAGGGCCGGACAAGAGACCCAGTACTTC.

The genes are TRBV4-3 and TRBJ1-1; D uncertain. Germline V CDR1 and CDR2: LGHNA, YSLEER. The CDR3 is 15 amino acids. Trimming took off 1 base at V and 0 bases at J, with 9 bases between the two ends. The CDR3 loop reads CASSQADTMNTEAFF. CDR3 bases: TGCGCCAGCAGCCAAGCAGATACGATGAACACTGAAGCTTTCTTT.

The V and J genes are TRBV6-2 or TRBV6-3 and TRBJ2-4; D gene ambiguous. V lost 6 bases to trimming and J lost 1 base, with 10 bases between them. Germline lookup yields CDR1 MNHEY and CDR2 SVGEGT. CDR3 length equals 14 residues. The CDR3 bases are TGTGCCAGCAGCCCCATACTCGCCAAAAACATTCAGTACTTC. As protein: CASSPILAKNIQYF.

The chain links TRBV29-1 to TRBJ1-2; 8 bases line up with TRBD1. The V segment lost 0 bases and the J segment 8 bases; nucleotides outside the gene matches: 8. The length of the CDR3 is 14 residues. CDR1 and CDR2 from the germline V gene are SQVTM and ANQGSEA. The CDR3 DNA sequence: TGCAGCGTTGAAGAGGACAGGGCCGGTAGGGGCTACACCTTC. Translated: CSVEEDRAGRGYTF.

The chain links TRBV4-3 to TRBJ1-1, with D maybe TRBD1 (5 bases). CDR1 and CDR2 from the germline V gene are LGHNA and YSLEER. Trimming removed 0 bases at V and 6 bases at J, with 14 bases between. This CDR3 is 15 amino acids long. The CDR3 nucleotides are TGCGCCAGCAGCCAAGATCAGGGCTTCGGAGCTGAAGCTTTCTTT. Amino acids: CASSQDQGFGAEAFF.

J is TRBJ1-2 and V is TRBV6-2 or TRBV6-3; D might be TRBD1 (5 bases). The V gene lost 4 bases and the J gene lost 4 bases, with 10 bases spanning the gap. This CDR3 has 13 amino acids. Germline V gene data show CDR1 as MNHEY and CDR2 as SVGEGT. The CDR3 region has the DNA TGTGCCAGCAGTTTCGACACAGGCTATGGCTACACCTTC. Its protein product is CASSFDTGYGYTF.